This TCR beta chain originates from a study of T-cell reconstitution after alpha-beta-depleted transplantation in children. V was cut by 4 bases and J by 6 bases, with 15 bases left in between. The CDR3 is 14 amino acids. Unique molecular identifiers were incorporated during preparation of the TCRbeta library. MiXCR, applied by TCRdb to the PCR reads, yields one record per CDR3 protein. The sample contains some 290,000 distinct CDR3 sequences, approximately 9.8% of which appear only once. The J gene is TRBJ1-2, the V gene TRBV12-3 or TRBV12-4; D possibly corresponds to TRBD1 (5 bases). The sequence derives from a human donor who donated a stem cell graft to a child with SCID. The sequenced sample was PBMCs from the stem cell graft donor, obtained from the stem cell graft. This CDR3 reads CASSSLEGINGYTF. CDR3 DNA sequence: TGTGCCAGCAGTTCCCTGGAGGGGATCAATGGCTACACCTTC.